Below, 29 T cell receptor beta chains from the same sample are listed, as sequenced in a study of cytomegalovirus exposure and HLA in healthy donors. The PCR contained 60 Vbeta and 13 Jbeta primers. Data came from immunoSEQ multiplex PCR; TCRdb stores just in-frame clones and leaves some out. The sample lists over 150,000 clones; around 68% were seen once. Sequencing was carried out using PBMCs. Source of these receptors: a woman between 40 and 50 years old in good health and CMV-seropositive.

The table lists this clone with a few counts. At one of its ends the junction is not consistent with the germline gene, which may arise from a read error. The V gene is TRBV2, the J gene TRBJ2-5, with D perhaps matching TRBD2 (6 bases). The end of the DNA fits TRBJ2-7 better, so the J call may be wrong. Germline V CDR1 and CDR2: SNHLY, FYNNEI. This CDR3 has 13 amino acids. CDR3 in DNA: TGTGCCAGCGGTGAAGCGGGCACCTACGAGCAGTACTTC. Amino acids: CASGEAGTYEQYF.

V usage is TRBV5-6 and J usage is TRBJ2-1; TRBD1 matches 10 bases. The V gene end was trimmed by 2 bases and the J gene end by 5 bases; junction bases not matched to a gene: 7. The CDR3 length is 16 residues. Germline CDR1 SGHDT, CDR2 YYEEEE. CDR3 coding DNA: TGTGCCAGCAGCTTCCTCGGACAGGGGGTGAACAATGAGCAGTTCTTC. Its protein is CASSFLGQGVNNEQFF.

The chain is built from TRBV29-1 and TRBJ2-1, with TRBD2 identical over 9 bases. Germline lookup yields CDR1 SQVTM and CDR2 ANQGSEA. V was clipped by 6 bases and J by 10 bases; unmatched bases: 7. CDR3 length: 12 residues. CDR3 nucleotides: TGCAGCGTCGTAGCGGGAGTACGGGAGCAGTTCTTC. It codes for CSVVAGVREQFF.

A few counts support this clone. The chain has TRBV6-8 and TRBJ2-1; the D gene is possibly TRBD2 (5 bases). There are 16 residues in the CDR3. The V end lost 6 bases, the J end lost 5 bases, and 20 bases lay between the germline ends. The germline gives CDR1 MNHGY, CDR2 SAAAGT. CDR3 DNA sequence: TGTGCCAGCAGGACCATGAGGGAATCTACTAACAATGAGCAGTTCTTC. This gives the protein CASRTMRESTNNEQFF.

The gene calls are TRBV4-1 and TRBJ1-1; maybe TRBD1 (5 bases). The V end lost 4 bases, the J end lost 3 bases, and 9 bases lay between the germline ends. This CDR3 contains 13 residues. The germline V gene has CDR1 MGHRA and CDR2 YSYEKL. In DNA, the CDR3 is TGCGCCAGCAGCCGAGGAGGGGACACTGAAGCTTTCTTT. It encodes CASSRGGDTEAFF.

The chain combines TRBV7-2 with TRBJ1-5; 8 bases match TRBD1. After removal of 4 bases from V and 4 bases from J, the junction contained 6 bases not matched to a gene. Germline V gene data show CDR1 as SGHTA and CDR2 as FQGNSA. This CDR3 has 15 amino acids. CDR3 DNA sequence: TGTGCCAGCAGCTATACCAGACAGGGGAATCAGCCCCAGCATTTT. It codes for CASSYTRQGNQPQHF.

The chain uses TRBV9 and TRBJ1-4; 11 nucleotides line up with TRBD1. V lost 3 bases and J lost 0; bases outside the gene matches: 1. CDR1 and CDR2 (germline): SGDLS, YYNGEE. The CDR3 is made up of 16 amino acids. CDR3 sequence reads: CASSAGQGATNEKLFF. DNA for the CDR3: TGTGCCAGCAGCGCGGGACAGGGGGCAACTAATGAAAAACTGTTTTTT.

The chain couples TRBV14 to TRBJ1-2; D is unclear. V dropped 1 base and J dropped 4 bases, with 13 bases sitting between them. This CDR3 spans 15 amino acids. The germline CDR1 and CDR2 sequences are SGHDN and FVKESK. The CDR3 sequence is CASSQGAAGVYGYTF. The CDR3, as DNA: TGTGCCAGCAGCCAAGGGGCCGCCGGGGTCTATGGCTACACCTTC. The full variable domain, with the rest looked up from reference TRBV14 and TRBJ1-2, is EAGVTQFPSHSVIEKGQTVTLRCDPISGHDNLYWYRRVMGKEIKFLLHFVKESKQDESGMPNNRFLAERTGGTYSTLKVQPAELEDSGVYFCASSQGAAGVYGYTFGSGTRLTVV.

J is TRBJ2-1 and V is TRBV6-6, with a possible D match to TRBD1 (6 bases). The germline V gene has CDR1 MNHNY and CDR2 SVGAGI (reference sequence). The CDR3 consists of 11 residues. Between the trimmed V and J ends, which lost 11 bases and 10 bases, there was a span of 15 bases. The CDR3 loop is CAGPSGHEQFF. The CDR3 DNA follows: TGTGCCGGACCCTCGGGACACGAGCAGTTCTTC.

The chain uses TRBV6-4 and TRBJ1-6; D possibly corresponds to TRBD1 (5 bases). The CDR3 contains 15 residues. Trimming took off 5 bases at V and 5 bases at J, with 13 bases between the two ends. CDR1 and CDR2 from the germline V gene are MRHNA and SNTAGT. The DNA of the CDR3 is TGTGCCAGCAGTTCCGACAGCGTACATAATTCACCCCTCCACTTT. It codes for CASSSDSVHNSPLHF.

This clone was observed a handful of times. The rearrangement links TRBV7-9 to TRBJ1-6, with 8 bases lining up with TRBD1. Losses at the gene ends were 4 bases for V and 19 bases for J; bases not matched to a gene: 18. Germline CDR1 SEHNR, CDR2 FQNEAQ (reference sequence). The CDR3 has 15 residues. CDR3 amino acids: CASSSQIGQGSGVHF. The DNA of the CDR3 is TGTGCCAGCAGCTCCCAGATCGGACAGGGATCGGGTGTACACTTT. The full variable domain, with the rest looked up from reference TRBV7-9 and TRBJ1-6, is DTGVSQNPRHKITKRGQNVTFRCDPISEHNRLYWYRQTLGQGPEFLTYFQNEAQLEKSRLLSDRFSAERPKGSFSTLEIQRTEQGDSAMYLCASSSQIGQGSGVHFGNGTRLTVT.

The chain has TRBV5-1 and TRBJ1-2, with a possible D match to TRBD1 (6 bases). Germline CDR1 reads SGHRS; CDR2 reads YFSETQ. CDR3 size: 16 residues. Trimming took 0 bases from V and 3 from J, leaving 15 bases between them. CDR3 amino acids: CASSLARTEHHYGYTF. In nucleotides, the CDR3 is TGCGCCAGCAGCTTGGCCCGGACAGAGCACCACTATGGCTACACCTTC.

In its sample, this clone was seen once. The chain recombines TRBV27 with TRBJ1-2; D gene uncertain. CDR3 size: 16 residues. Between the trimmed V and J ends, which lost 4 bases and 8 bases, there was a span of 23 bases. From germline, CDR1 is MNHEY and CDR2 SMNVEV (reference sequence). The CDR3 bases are TGTGCCAGCAGTTCCACCAAGGCCGGGTTTTCAACGGGCTACACCTTC. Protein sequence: CASSSTKAGFSTGYTF.

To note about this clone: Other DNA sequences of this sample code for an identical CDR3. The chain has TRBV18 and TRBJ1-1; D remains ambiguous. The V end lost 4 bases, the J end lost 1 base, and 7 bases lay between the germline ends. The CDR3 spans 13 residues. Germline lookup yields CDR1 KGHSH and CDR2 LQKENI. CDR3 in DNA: TGTGCCAGCTCACGGCAGGAGAACACTGAAGCTTTCTTT. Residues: CASSRQENTEAFF.

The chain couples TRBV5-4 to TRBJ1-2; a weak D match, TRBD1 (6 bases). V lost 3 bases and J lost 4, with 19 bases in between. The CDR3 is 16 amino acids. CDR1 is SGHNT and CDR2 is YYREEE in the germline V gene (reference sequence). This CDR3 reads CASSSRGGTHRYGYTF. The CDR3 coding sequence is TGTGCCAGCAGCTCGAGGGGGGGGACCCATCGCTATGGCTACACCTTC.

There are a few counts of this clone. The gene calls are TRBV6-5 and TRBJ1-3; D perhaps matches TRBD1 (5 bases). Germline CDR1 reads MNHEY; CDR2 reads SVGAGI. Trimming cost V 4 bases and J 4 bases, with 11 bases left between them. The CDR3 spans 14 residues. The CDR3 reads CASSSPGLGNTIYF. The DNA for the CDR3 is TGTGCCAGCAGTTCACCAGGGCTAGGAAACACCATATATTTT.

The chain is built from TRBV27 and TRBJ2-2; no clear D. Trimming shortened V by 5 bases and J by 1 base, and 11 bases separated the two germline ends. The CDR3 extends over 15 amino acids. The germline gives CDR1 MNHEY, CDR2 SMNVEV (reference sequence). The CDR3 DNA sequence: TGTGCCAGCAGTCCCAACATACAGAACACCGGGGAGCTGTTTTTT. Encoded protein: CASSPNIQNTGELFF.

The CDR3 region has the DNA TGTGCCAGCTCGGGCGGGTACAATGAGCAGTTCTTC. Its translation is CASSGGYNEQFF. This chain joins TRBV6-4 and TRBJ2-1; perhaps TRBD2 as D (5 bases). CDR1 MRHNA and CDR2 SNTAGT come from the germline V gene. Between the trimmed V and J ends, which lost 8 bases and 4 bases, there was a span of 9 bases. This CDR3 has 12 amino acids.

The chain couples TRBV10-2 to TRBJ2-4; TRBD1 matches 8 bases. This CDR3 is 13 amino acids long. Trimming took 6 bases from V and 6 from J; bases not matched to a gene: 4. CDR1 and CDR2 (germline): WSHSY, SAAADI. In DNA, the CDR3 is TGCGCCAGCAGCCGGGGACAGGCAAACATTCAGTACTTC. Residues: CASSRGQANIQYF.

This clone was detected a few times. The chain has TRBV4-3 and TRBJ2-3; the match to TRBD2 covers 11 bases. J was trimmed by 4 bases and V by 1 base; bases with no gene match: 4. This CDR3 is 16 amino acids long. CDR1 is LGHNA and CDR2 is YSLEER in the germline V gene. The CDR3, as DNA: TGCGCCAGCAGCCAAGCAACTAGCGGGAGTTCAGATACGCAGTATTTT. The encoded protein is CASSQATSGSSDTQYF.

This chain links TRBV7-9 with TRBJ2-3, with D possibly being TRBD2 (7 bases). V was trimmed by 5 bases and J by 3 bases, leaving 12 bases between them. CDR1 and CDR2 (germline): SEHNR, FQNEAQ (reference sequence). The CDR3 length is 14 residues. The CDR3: CASSRGGGTDTQYF. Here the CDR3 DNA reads TGTGCCAGCAGCCGAGGGGGGGGGACAGATACGCAGTATTTT.

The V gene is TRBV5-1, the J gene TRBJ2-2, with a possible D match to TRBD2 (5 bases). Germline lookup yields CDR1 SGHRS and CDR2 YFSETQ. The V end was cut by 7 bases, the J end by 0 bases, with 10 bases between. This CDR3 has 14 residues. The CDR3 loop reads CASGFGTNTGELFF. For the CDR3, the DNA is TGCGCCAGCGGGTTCGGGACGAACACCGGGGAGCTGTTTTTT.

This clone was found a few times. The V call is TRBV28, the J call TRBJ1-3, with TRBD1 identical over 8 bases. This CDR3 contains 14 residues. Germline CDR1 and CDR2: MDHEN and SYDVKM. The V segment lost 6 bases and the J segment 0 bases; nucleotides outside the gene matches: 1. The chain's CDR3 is CASRQGGSGNTIYF. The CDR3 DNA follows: TGTGCCAGCAGACAGGGGGGCTCTGGAAACACCATATATTTT.

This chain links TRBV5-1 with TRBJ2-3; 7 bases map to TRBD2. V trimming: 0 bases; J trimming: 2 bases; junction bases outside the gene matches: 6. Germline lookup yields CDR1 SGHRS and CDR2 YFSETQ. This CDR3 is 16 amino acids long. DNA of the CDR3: TGCGCCAGCAGCTTGGGATTTACTAGCGCCACAGATACGCAGTATTTT. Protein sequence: CASSLGFTSATDTQYF. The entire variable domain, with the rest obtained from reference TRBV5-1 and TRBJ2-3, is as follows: KAGVTQTPRYLIKTRGQQVTLSCSPISGHRSVSWYQQTPGQGLQFLFEYFSETQRNKGNFPGRFSGRQFSNSRSEMNVSTLELGDSALYLCASSLGFTSATDTQYFGPGTRLTVL.

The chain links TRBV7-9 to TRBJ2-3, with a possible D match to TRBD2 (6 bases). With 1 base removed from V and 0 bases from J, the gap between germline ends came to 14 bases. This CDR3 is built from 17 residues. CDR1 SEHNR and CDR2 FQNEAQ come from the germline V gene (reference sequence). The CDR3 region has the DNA TGTGCCAGCAGCTTAGGTCTGGCGGGGAGAAGCACAGATACGCAGTATTTT. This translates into CASSLGLAGRSTDTQYF. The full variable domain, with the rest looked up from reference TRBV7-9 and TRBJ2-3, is DTGVSQNPRHKITKRGQNVTFRCDPISEHNRLYWYRQTLGQGPEFLTYFQNEAQLEKSRLLSDRFSAERPKGSFSTLEIQRTEQGDSAMYLCASSLGLAGRSTDTQYFGPGTRLTVL.

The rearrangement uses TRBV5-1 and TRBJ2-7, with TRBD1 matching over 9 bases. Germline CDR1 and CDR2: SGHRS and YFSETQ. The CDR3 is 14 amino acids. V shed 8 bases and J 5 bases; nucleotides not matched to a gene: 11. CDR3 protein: CASTTGTGNNEQYF. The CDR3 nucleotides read TGCGCCAGTACCACCGGGACAGGGAACAACGAGCAGTACTTC.

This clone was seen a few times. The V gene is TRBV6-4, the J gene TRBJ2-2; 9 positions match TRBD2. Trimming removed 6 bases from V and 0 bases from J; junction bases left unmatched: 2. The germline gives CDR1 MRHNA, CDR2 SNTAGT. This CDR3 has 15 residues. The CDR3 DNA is TGTGCCAGCAGGACTAGCGGCACGAACACCGGGGAGCTGTTTTTT. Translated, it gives CASRTSGTNTGELFF.

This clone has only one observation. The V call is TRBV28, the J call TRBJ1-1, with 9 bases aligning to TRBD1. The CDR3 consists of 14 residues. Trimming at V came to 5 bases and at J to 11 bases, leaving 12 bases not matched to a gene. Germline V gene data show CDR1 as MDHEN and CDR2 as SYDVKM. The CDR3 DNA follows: TGTGCCAGCAGTGTTGACACAGGGGGCGTTCAGGCTTTCTTT. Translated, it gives CASSVDTGGVQAFF. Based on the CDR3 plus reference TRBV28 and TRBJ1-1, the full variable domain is DVKVTQSSRYLVKRTGEKVFLECVQDMDHENMFWYRQDPGLGLRLIYFSYDVKMKEKGDIPEGYSVSREKKERFSLILESASTNQTSMYLCASSVDTGGVQAFFGQGTRLTVV.

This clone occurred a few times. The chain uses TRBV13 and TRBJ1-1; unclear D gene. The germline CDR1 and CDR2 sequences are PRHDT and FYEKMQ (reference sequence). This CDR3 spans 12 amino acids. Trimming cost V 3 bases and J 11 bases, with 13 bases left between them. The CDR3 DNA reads TGTGCCAGCAGCTTTACGGTCTCCAACGCTTTCTTT. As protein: CASSFTVSNAFF.